The next 17 T cell receptor beta chains were all read from a single sample in a study of blood T cells in healthy people across ages. It was with a sample-barcoded 5' primer and a J-beta primer mix that a second PCR of roughly 7 to 12 cycles was run. TCRdb ran MiXCR on the 5' RACE reads and lists one entry per CDR3 protein. The sample records roughly 1,300,000 distinct CDR3 sequences, around 59% being singletons. Source material: blood. These receptor sequences come from a man in his late teens or twenties in good health.

This chain joins TRBV6-2 or TRBV6-3 and TRBJ1-6; 7 bases agree with TRBD1. CDR3 length: 14 residues. Trimming cost V 8 bases and J 9 bases; bases outside gene matches: 10. The germline CDR1 and CDR2 sequences are MNHEY and SVGEGT. The CDR3: CASWDSLIFSPLHF. CDR3 sequence (DNA): TGTGCCAGCTGGGACAGCCTTATATTTTCACCCCTCCACTTT.

The chain carries TRBV4-1 and TRBJ2-7, with 7 bases identical to TRBD1. CDR1 and CDR2 from the germline V gene are MGHRA and YSYEKL. This CDR3 contains 15 residues. The junction had 6 bases not matched to a gene; V was cut back by 1 base and J by 3 bases. CDR3 loop: CASSQGQGVGYEQYF. In nucleotides, the CDR3 is TGCGCCAGCAGCCAAGGGCAGGGGGTCGGCTACGAGCAGTACTTC.

The chain has TRBV27 and TRBJ2-1, with 8 bases lining up with TRBD2. Trimming at V came to 6 bases and at J to 2 bases, leaving 9 bases not matched to a gene. Germline CDR1 reads MNHEY; CDR2 reads SMNVEV (reference sequence). CDR3 length equals 16 residues. The CDR3 DNA sequence: TGTGCCAGCAGCTCCGTCGGGGGGGGGGCCTACAATGAGCAGTTCTTC. It yields the protein CASSSVGGGAYNEQFF.

The chain couples TRBV10-3 to TRBJ1-4, with no clear D. The V and J ends lost 0 bases and 8 bases respectively, with 13 bases between them. Germline lookup yields CDR1 ENHRY and CDR2 SYGVKD. This CDR3 contains 15 residues. The CDR3 sequence is CAISESGPNSEKLFF. CDR3 DNA: TGTGCCATCAGTGAGTCTGGCCCTAACTCCGAAAAACTGTTTTTT.

The gene calls are TRBV12-3 or TRBV12-4 and TRBJ2-3; the match to TRBD2 covers 10 bases. Germline trimming cut 5 bases from V and 2 bases from J; bases unmatched to any gene: 7. This CDR3 region has 16 residues. CDR3 loop: CASSPTSGVYTDTQYF. The CDR3 nucleotides read TGTGCCAGCAGTCCTACTAGCGGGGTTTACACAGATACGCAGTATTTT.

Regarding this clonotype: Mismatch with germline at one junction end may stem from a read error. The rearrangement joins TRBV6-2 or TRBV6-3 to TRBJ2-3, with TRBD2 identical over 7 bases. The CDR3 totals 15 residues. Germline CDR1 MNHEY, CDR2 SVGEGT. This CDR3 is CACSLPSGDTDTQYF. CDR3 sequence (DNA): TGTGCCTGCAGTTTGCCTAGCGGTGACACAGATACGCAGTATTTT.

V is TRBV7-2 and J is TRBJ2-3; D ambiguous. Trimming shortened V by 5 bases and J by 7 bases, and 13 bases separated the two germline ends. CDR1 and CDR2 from the germline V gene are SGHTA and FQGNSA. The CDR3 extends over 13 amino acids. As DNA, the CDR3 is TGTGCCAGCAGCAAGCCCCCTACCCATACGCAGTATTTT. It translates to CASSKPPTHTQYF.

This clonotype appeared a single time. The rearrangement links TRBV11-2 to TRBJ2-2; tentatively, D is TRBD1 or TRBD2 (5 bases each). This CDR3 has 14 amino acids. CDR1 is SGHAT, CDR2 FQNNGV, per germline. The ends were cut back, 7 bases at V and 7 bases at J, with 16 bases in the middle. The CDR3 DNA sequence: TGTGCCAGCACCTCTGTATGGGGGAGCGGGGAGCTGTTTTTT. It encodes CASTSVWGSGELFF.

A few counts support this clonotype. The V call is TRBV27, the J call TRBJ1-1; D not resolved. Germline CDR1 is MNHEY and CDR2 is SMNVEV (reference sequence). V lost 6 bases, J lost 2 bases, and 16 bases lay in between. The CDR3 is made up of 15 amino acids. For the CDR3, the DNA is TGTGCCAGCAGCCTTACCTCAGGCGTTAACACTGAAGCTTTCTTT. It translates to CASSLTSGVNTEAFF.

The gene calls are TRBV11-2 and TRBJ1-3, with D hard to call. CDR1 SGHAT and CDR2 FQNNGV come from the germline V gene. The V gene lost 7 bases and the J gene lost 0 bases, with 10 bases spanning the gap. This CDR3 is 14 amino acids long. CDR3 loop: CASNQHFSGNTIYF. The CDR3 DNA is TGTGCCAGCAACCAACACTTCTCTGGAAACACCATATATTTT.

This sequence joins TRBV2 and TRBJ1-4, with TRBD1 matching over 8 bases. Trimming removed 5 bases from V and 7 bases from J; junction bases left unmatched: 9. Germline CDR1 SNHLY, CDR2 FYNNEI. The CDR3 totals 15 residues. This CDR3 reads CASSLDGTGIEKLFF. The CDR3 nucleotides are TGTGCCAGCAGTCTCGACGGGACAGGCATTGAAAAACTGTTTTTT.

This clonotype appeared many times. The junction and the germline gene differ at one end; a read error may be behind it. The chain joins TRBV7-2 to TRBJ2-3; D perhaps matches TRBD2 (5 bases). Looked up from germline, CDR1 is SGHTA and CDR2 is FQGNSA. There are 14 residues in the CDR3. CDR3 protein: CASSLATSTDTQYF. For the CDR3, the DNA is TGTGCCAGCAGTTTAGCGACTAGCACAGATACGCAGTATTTT.

The chain employs TRBV6-5 and TRBJ2-1, with D perhaps matching TRBD1 (6 bases). The CDR3 is made up of 16 amino acids. The V gene lost 0 bases and the J gene lost 10 bases, with 19 bases spanning the gap. CDR1 is MNHEY and CDR2 is SVGAGI in the germline V gene. The CDR3 DNA reads as TGTGCCAGCAGTTACTCGATAGGGGGATCCTTAGGAGAGCAGTTCTTC. The encoded protein is CASSYSIGGSLGEQFF.

The CDR3 spells CSASLEPYTDTQYF. As DNA, the CDR3 is TGCAGTGCTAGTCTTGAACCCTACACAGATACGCAGTATTTT. The rearrangement joins TRBV20-1 to TRBJ2-3; no reliable D call. Germline V gene lookup returns CDR1 DFQATT and CDR2 SNEGSKA (reference sequence). CDR3 length: 14 amino acids. Trimming removed 3 bases at V and 2 bases at J, with 12 bases between.

This rearrangement joins TRBV10-3 to TRBJ2-1, with D uncertain. Per germline, CDR1 ENHRY and CDR2 SYGVKD. V lost 3 bases and J 0 bases, leaving 21 bases between the germline ends. The CDR3 covers 19 residues. CDR3 sequence: CAISEPLDRMPSSYNEQFF. The CDR3 nucleotides read TGTGCCATCAGTGAACCACTTGACCGAATGCCGAGCTCCTACAATGAGCAGTTCTTC.

Written as DNA, the CDR3 is TGTGCCAGCAGCCAAACGCCCGGGACGTCATTTTTTGATGGCTACACCTTC. Translated, it gives CASSQTPGTSFFDGYTF. The V and J genes are TRBV7-8 and TRBJ1-2, with a possible D match to TRBD1 (5 bases). Trimming stripped 5 bases from V and 6 bases from J, with 25 bases between. The CDR3 runs 17 residues. Germline V CDR1 and CDR2: SGHVS, FQNEAQ.

This rearrangement joins TRBV12-3 or TRBV12-4 to TRBJ2-3; 7 bases match TRBD2. The CDR3 runs to 15 residues. The J segment lost 3 bases and the V segment lost 3 bases, leaving 6 bases of the junction unmatched. The CDR3 region has the DNA TGTGCCAGCAGTTTTCGATCTAGCGGAACAGATACGCAGTATTTT. Its translation is CASSFRSSGTDTQYF.